This TCR beta chain was recorded in a study of cytomegalovirus exposure and HLA in healthy donors. Regarding the study as a whole: TCR beta sequences reportedly predicted the HLA-A and HLA-B alleles of most subjects accurately. A missense DCLRE1C variant was associated with V- and J-gene trimming of TCR beta chains in a later analysis, and an independent cohort replicated the association. The authors enumerated over 150 TCR beta chains as linked to cytomegalovirus.

The V gene's germline CDR1 is MNHNS and CDR2 SASEGT. The CDR3 totals 13 residues. V trimming: 10 bases; J trimming: 1 base; junction bases outside the gene matches: 4. Both 60 Vbeta primers and 13 Jbeta primers went into the PCR. Clones were read by immunoSEQ multiplex PCR, and TCRdb kept only the in-frame ones, dropping some. In the table there are some 130,000 clones, roughly three quarters of which are singletons. Concerning this clone: Its antigen remains unidentified.

Material: PBMCs. This clonotype originated in a woman aged 55-75 years in good health and CMV-seronegative. This chain uses TRBV6-1 with TRBJ1-5; 7 positions agree with TRBD1. The DNA of the CDR3 is TGTGCCACTGTGGACAGGAGCAATCAGCCCCAGCATTTT. This encodes CATVDRSNQPQHF.